This T cell receptor beta chain was sequenced in a study of blood T cell repertoires in COVID-19. Across the whole study: From the United States, Italy and Spain came samples of acute and convalescent COVID-19. The cDNA or gDNA used as material had been derived from T cells, B-cell-depleted T cells, or PBMCs.

Original handling: How many nucleated cells were present was estimated from reference gene primer amplification. The assay was immunoSEQ multiplex PCR, and TCRdb's table has in-frame clones only and misses some. The V and J calls and clone size were taken over from that table, and D and trimming were inferred from the DNA. The data hold around 120,000 clones, with approximately 90% observed a single time. Germline V gene lookup returns CDR1 SEHNR and CDR2 FQNEAQ (reference sequence). J lost 7 bases, V lost 5 bases, and 7 bases had no gene match. The CDR3 consists of 14 residues. The V gene is TRBV7-9, the J gene TRBJ1-5; 8 nucleotides agree with TRBD1. Source material: peripheral blood. This clonotype was sampled from a human donor in a cohort sampled during active COVID-19. The CDR3: CASSDTGGGQPQHF. CDR3 nucleotide sequence: TGTGCCAGCAGCGACACAGGGGGAGGCCAGCCCCAGCATTTT.